This passage covers 17 T cell receptor beta chains from one sample sequenced in a study of cytomegalovirus exposure and HLA in healthy donors. This PCR relied on a set of 60 Vbeta primers and 13 Jbeta primers. The method was immunoSEQ multiplex PCR; TCRdb's version includes in-frame clones alone and lacks a portion of them. The sample has 150,000 to 200,000 clones, around 77% seen once; the top ten hold 2.4%. Sequenced input: PBMCs. All receptors derive from a man between 60 and 75 years old in good health and CMV-seronegative.

This chain connects TRBV11-2 to TRBJ1-1; D not resolved. The germline gives CDR1 SGHAT, CDR2 FQNNGV. The ends were cut back, 4 bases at V and 4 bases at J, with 10 bases in the middle. The length of the CDR3 is 13 residues. CDR3 DNA: TGTGCCAGCAGCTCCACTTTTGGCACTGAAGCTTTCTTT. It yields the protein CASSSTFGTEAFF. The full variable domain, completed using reference TRBV11-2 and TRBJ1-1, is EAGVAQSPRYKIIEKRQSVAFWCNPISGHATLYWYQQILGQGPKLLIQFQNNGVVDDSQLPKDRFSAERLKGVDSTLKIQPAKLEDSAVYLCASSSTFGTEAFFGQGTRLTVV.

This clone was detected only a few times. This chain links TRBV2 with TRBJ2-3; D unclear. The CDR3 is 13 amino acids. Germline assignment: CDR1 SNHLY and CDR2 FYNNEI. V was cut by 4 bases and J by 4 bases, with 9 bases left in between. Written as DNA, the CDR3 is TGTGCCAGCAGTGCGGCTAGTGCAGATACGCAGTATTTT. Its translation: CASSAASADTQYF.

The chain links TRBV4-1 to TRBJ1-1; TRBD1 agrees at 7 bases. This CDR3 has 15 residues. From germline, CDR1 is MGHRA and CDR2 YSYEKL. V trimming: 1 base; J trimming: 5 bases; junction bases outside the gene matches: 7. The CDR3 sequence: CASSQVGQVGTEAFF. CDR3 nucleotides: TGCGCCAGCAGCCAAGTCGGACAGGTTGGAACTGAAGCTTTCTTT.

The chain combines TRBV6-5 with TRBJ2-5; D might be TRBD1 (6 bases). The closer fit of TRBJ2-7 to the DNA end suggests the J call may be wrong. The V gene's germline CDR1 is MNHEY and CDR2 SVGAGI. The CDR3 is 15 residues long. CDR3 in DNA: TGTGCCAGCAGTTACACCGTTGGGACAAGGTACGAGCAGTACTTC. This encodes CASSYTVGTRYEQYF.

This clone has just a few counts. This chain uses TRBV7-9 with TRBJ1-4; 7 positions match TRBD1. Germline V CDR1 and CDR2: SEHNR, FQNEAQ (reference sequence). The ends lost 11 bases at V and 7 bases at J; junction bases unmatched: 10. The length of the CDR3 is 13 residues. The CDR3 loop is CAATPTGSEKLFF. Written as DNA, the CDR3 is TGTGCCGCCACCCCGACAGGGAGTGAAAAACTGTTTTTT. Complete variable domain (other parts from reference TRBV7-9 and TRBJ1-4): DTGVSQNPRHKITKRGQNVTFRCDPISEHNRLYWYRQTLGQGPEFLTYFQNEAQLEKSRLLSDRFSAERPKGSFSTLEIQRTEQGDSAMYLCAATPTGSEKLFFGSGTQLSVL.

This clone was seen a handful of times. The chain employs TRBV6-5 and TRBJ1-1, with D maybe TRBD1 (5 bases). Per germline, CDR1 MNHEY and CDR2 SVGAGI. Trimming shortened V by 8 bases and J by 4 bases, and 17 bases separated the two germline ends. CDR3 length: 14 amino acids. The CDR3 loop reads CASGGLGQGTEAFF. The CDR3 nucleotides read TGTGCCAGCGGTGGCTTGGGTCAGGGCACTGAAGCTTTCTTT.

The chain uses TRBV2 and TRBJ2-3; perhaps TRBD1 as D (7 bases). Trimming removed 6 bases at V and 4 bases at J, with 14 bases between. This CDR3 spans 14 amino acids. The V gene's germline CDR1 is SNHLY and CDR2 FYNNEI. CDR3 bases: TGTGCCAGCAGCCGGGGGACAGCAGCAGATACGCAGTATTTT. It encodes CASSRGTAADTQYF.

This clone has only a few counts. The rearrangement links TRBV4-1 to TRBJ2-7; D might be TRBD2 (6 bases). CDR3 length equals 14 residues. Germline assignment: CDR1 MGHRA and CDR2 YSYEKL. Deletions cut 4 bases from V and 6 bases from J, with 16 bases between. CDR3 in amino acids: CASSLGTPNGEQYF. DNA of the CDR3: TGCGCCAGCAGCCTCGGGACTCCGAACGGCGAGCAGTACTTC.

The CDR3 DNA follows: TGCGCCAGCAGGGAGGGACAGCAAGAGACCCAGTACTTC. Encoded protein: CASREGQQETQYF. The rearrangement uses TRBV5-1 and TRBJ2-5; possible D gene TRBD1, 7 bases. Germline V lookup: CDR1 SGHRS, CDR2 YFSETQ. This CDR3 is 13 amino acids long. Between the trimmed V and J ends, which lost 5 bases and 2 bases, there was a span of 10 bases.

In its sample, this clone was seen once. The chain joins TRBV11-2 to TRBJ2-7; 7 bases line up with TRBD2. Germline V CDR1 and CDR2: SGHAT, FQNNGV. The CDR3 consists of 15 residues. J was trimmed by 1 base and V by 5 bases; bases with no gene match: 8. In DNA form, the CDR3 reads TGTGCCAGCAGCCCTGCACGGGGGGTGTCCTACGAGCAGTACTTC. Translation gives CASSPARGVSYEQYF.

V usage is TRBV19 and J usage is TRBJ1-5; the D gene is possibly TRBD1 (5 bases). CDR1 and CDR2 (germline): LNHDA, SQIVND (reference sequence). V gave up 6 bases and J gave up 6 bases, with 9 bases separating them. The CDR3 spans 12 residues. The CDR3 sequence: CASSRVGQPQHF. The CDR3, as DNA: TGTGCCAGTAGCAGGGTAGGTCAGCCCCAGCATTTT.

The chain employs TRBV6-5 and TRBJ2-5; the D gene is possibly TRBD2 (5 bases). Looked up from germline, CDR1 is MNHEY and CDR2 is SVGAGI. The CDR3 has 14 amino acids. Trimming removed 3 bases at V and 7 bases at J, with 15 bases between. CDR3 sequence reads: CASSYEGDARTQYF. CDR3 in DNA: TGTGCCAGCAGTTATGAGGGTGACGCCAGGACCCAGTACTTC.

The chain carries TRBV5-1 and TRBJ2-7; 9 nucleotides match TRBD2. Losses at the gene ends were 0 bases for V and 2 bases for J; bases not matched to a gene: 6. The germline V gene encodes CDR1 SGHRS and CDR2 YFSETQ. The CDR3 runs 16 residues. This CDR3 is CASSLGGGTSTYEQYF. Here the CDR3 DNA reads TGCGCCAGCAGCTTGGGCGGGGGGACTAGCACCTACGAGCAGTACTTC.

The chain couples TRBV9 to TRBJ1-6; D possibly corresponds to TRBD1 (6 bases). The ends were cut back, 0 bases at V and 8 bases at J, with 12 bases in the middle. In germline, CDR1 is SGDLS, CDR2 YYNGEE. The length of the CDR3 is 15 residues. The CDR3 bases are TGTGCCAGCAGCGTAGCTTTCAGGGGATATTCACCCCTCCACTTT. Translating gives CASSVAFRGYSPLHF.

The sample holds one count of this clone. CDR3: CASSPPRGRGTDTQYF. In nucleotides, the CDR3 is TGTGCCAGCAGCCCCCCGAGGGGGAGGGGCACAGATACGCAGTATTTT. The V and J genes are TRBV13 and TRBJ2-3; the D gene is possibly TRBD2 (7 bases). Per germline, CDR1 PRHDT and CDR2 FYEKMQ (reference sequence). The CDR3 totals 16 residues. V shed 5 bases and J shed 1 base, with 16 bases lying between them.

The CDR3 is CASSPIAGGTDTQYF. CDR3 DNA: TGCGCCAGCAGCCCGATAGCGGGAGGCACAGATACGCAGTATTTT. The chain is built from TRBV5-1 and TRBJ2-3; 9 positions agree with TRBD2. V was pared by 4 bases and J by 1 base, with 4 bases of the junction left unmatched. The CDR3 runs to 15 residues. The germline V gene encodes CDR1 SGHRS and CDR2 YFSETQ.

The J gene is TRBJ2-2, the V gene TRBV12-5; 11 positions agree with TRBD2. The CDR3 spans 18 residues. The germline gives CDR1 LGHNT, CDR2 FRNRAP. V shed 3 bases, J shed 2 bases, and the junction held 8 bases outside the gene matches. The DNA of the CDR3 is TGTGCTAGTGGTTTAGATAGCGGGAGGGATCGAAACACCGGGGAGCTGTTTTTT. Its translation is CASGLDSGRDRNTGELFF.